This entry concerns a single T cell receptor (beta chain). Antigen specificity is unknown. This entry belongs to a study of breast tumors, draining lymph nodes, adjacent tissues. Study results and caveats: Compared with lymph nodes, tumors were less diverse; compared with nontumor tissue, more. Data only fit, rather than demonstrated, lymph node origin of most tumor T cells. Most tumor T cells seemingly derive from lymph node, then expand in tumor.

TCRdb re-called the multiplex PCR reads with MiXCR, one entry per CDR3 protein. The sample has about 22,000 distinct CDR3 sequences, around 50% seen once. This TCR derives from a female donor with breast cancer. Some clones in this sample may be carry-over from other donors' samples. Specimen: breast tumor tissue.

CDR3 protein: CASSLSGTGEYREQFF. The CDR3 DNA sequence: TGCGCCAGCAGCTTGTCGGGGACAGGGGAGTATAGGGAGCAGTTCTTC. The gene calls are TRBV5-1 and TRBJ2-1; TRBD1 matches at 10 bases. Germline CDR1 is SGHRS and CDR2 is YFSETQ. Trimming removed 1 base from V and 10 bases from J; junction bases left unmatched: 11. The CDR3 consists of 16 residues.